This TCR beta chain was identified during a study of T cells in Graves' hyperthyroidism and ophthalmopathy. This clonotype occurred once. Amplification yielded TCR beta CDR3 regions, with RNA transcripts as the source. With the HTBI primer set, the TCR CDR3 went through a first round of RT-PCR. TCRdb reanalysed the multiplex PCR reads using MiXCR and keeps one entry per CDR3 protein. The sample yields roughly 300,000 distinct CDR3 sequences, around a sixth seen once. Germline-derived CDR1 and CDR2 are SEHNR and FQNEAQ (reference sequence). The CDR3 sequence is 15 residues long. V was pared by 0 bases and J by 5 bases, with 14 bases between.

This sequence was found in a woman aged 45-65 years with Graves' hyperthyroidism. The chain is built from TRBV7-9 and TRBJ2-7; tentative D call: TRBD1 (6 bases). Sequencing was carried out using blood. CDR3 sequence (DNA): TGTGCCAGCAGCTTAGCGGCAGGGGAAAAAGACGAGCAGTACTTC. It codes for CASSLAAGEKDEQYF.